The 6 T cell receptor beta chains listed next were all sequenced from one sample in a study of blood T cell repertoires in COVID-19. Sequencing was performed with immunoSEQ multiplex PCR; in TCRdb, only in-frame clones are kept and a portion is missing. Among fewer than 350,000 clones listed, roughly 93% were seen once. Material for sequencing was PBMCs or T cells enriched from blood (not recorded which). The receptors originated from a woman between 35 and 50 years old with acute COVID-19.

V usage is TRBV9 and J usage is TRBJ2-3, with a tentative D call TRBD2 (6 bases). Germline CDR1 SGDLS, CDR2 YYNGEE. The V and J ends lost 3 bases and 3 bases respectively, with 17 bases between them. The CDR3 extends over 16 amino acids. CDR3 sequence reads: CASSAGGGVGTDTQYF. In DNA form, the CDR3 reads TGTGCCAGCAGCGCCGGCGGAGGGGTGGGAACAGATACGCAGTATTTT.

The V gene is TRBV7-9, the J gene TRBJ1-6; the D gene is possibly TRBD1 (6 bases). Germline CDR1 is SEHNR and CDR2 is FQNEAQ (reference sequence). There are 17 residues in the CDR3. V was trimmed by 0 bases and J by 7 bases, leaving 16 bases between them. CDR3 sequence: CASSLAGGGQGNSPLHF. The CDR3 DNA reads as TGTGCCAGCAGCTTAGCGGGCGGGGGCCAGGGGAATTCACCCCTCCACTTT.

V usage is TRBV12-3 or TRBV12-4 and J usage is TRBJ2-7; D is possibly TRBD2 (6 bases). The V end was cut by 6 bases, the J end by 4 bases, with 13 bases between. This CDR3 comprises 13 residues. CDR3 DNA sequence: TGTGCCAGCAGACCTACGGGGGTGTACGAGCAGTACTTC. This encodes CASRPTGVYEQYF.

The chain uses TRBV28 and TRBJ1-2, with 11 bases aligning to TRBD1. The trim removed 5 bases at V and 7 bases at J, leaving 6 bases unmatched. The germline V gene has CDR1 MDHEN and CDR2 SYDVKM. The CDR3 has 14 amino acids. The CDR3 is CASSGGQGAGGYTF. The CDR3 nucleotides read TGTGCCAGCAGTGGCGGACAGGGGGCAGGTGGCTACACCTTC.

This chain connects TRBV6-1 to TRBJ2-1; D remains ambiguous. V gave up 10 bases and J gave up 0 bases, with 13 bases separating them. This CDR3 is 14 amino acids long. CDR1 and CDR2 (germline): MNHNS, SASEGT. The CDR3 nucleotides read TGTGCCACCAGCGAGTCCCGCTCCTACAATGAGCAGTTCTTC. Protein product: CATSESRSYNEQFF.

J is TRBJ2-7 and V is TRBV12-5; TRBD1 matches at 7 bases. V lost 7 bases, J lost 2 bases, and 5 bases stayed unmatched. Germline CDR1 LGHNT, CDR2 FRNRAP. The CDR3 loop spans 13 amino acids. The CDR3 protein is CASAKGQPYEQYF. The CDR3 bases are TGTGCTAGTGCTAAGGGACAGCCCTACGAGCAGTACTTC.